This record concerns one TCR beta chain sequence. Its antigen is not known. This sample is part of a study of cytomegalovirus exposure and HLA in healthy donors. Trimming stripped 6 bases from V and 4 bases from J, with 15 bases between. The CDR3 consists of 14 residues. From germline, CDR1 is MNHEY and CDR2 SMNVEV (reference sequence). Measured with immunoSEQ multiplex PCR; TCRdb has only the in-frame clones, and not every one. The table includes 330,000 or so clones, 75% to 90% detected once. The study, taken as a whole, reports: A classifier reportedly called cytomegalovirus status with high sensitivity and specificity. There were 150 to 200 TCR beta chains listed as cytomegalovirus-associated. Researchers reported that a few CMV-associated chains were confirmed in vitro as CMV antigen-specific. One later analysis, an examination of the 120 or so validation repertoires, found that first-cohort TCR clusters tended to co-occur in them.

This sequence was found in a young woman in good health and CMV-seronegative. The V gene is TRBV27, the J gene TRBJ1-2; no definite D call. Sequencing used PBMCs. The CDR3 nucleotides read TGTGCCAGCAGGGGGAGAGGAGAGGGCTATGGCTACACCTTC. Translation gives CASRGRGEGYGYTF.